The 24 T cell receptor beta chains below all came from one sample that was sequenced in a study of cytomegalovirus exposure and HLA in healthy donors. PCR employed 60 Vbeta and 13 Jbeta primers. TCRdb's table, derived via immunoSEQ multiplex PCR, lists solely in-frame clones and lacks some. The sample includes around 200,000 clones, 62% of them seen just once. Source material: PBMCs. These receptors originate from a man aged 40-55 years in good health and CMV-seronegative.

Only a few counts were recorded for this clone. The J gene is TRBJ1-1, the V gene TRBV5-6; 10 bases match TRBD1. The CDR3 extends over 15 amino acids. CDR1 is SGHDT and CDR2 is YYEEEE in the germline V gene. J lost 5 bases, V lost 3 bases, and 7 bases had no gene match. CDR3 in amino acids: CASSSISDRGTEAFF. The CDR3 coding sequence is TGTGCCAGCAGCTCTATTTCGGACAGGGGGACTGAAGCTTTCTTT.

This chain connects TRBV6-5 to TRBJ2-2; TRBD2 aligns across 12 bases. The CDR3 has 15 amino acids. Per germline, CDR1 MNHEY and CDR2 SVGAGI. Trimming took 6 bases from V and 4 from J; bases not matched to a gene: 3. The DNA of the CDR3 is TGTGCCAGCAGCCTAGCGGGAGGGGGCACCGGGGAGCTGTTTTTT. This translates into CASSLAGGGTGELFF.

The chain recombines TRBV2 with TRBJ2-5, with D perhaps matching TRBD2 (6 bases). This CDR3 has 13 amino acids. The germline V gene encodes CDR1 SNHLY and CDR2 FYNNEI. Trimming removed 6 bases at V and 2 bases at J, with 10 bases between. CDR3 DNA: TGTGCCAGCAGCCGGGACTTTCAAGAGACCCAGTACTTC. Translating it yields CASSRDFQETQYF. The entire variable domain, with the rest obtained from reference TRBV2 and TRBJ2-5, is as follows: EPEVTQTPSHQVTQMGQEVILRCVPISNHLYFYWYRQILGQKVEFLVSFYNNEISEKSEIFDDQFSVERPDGSNFTLKIRSTKLEDSAMYFCASSRDFQETQYFGPGTRLLVL.

The chain recombines TRBV14 with TRBJ2-3; D is uncertain. Trimming stripped 4 bases from V and 4 bases from J, with 12 bases between. Germline V gives CDR1 SGHDN, CDR2 FVKESK. The CDR3 runs to 14 residues. CDR3 sequence reads: CASSPLTAPDTQYF. In nucleotides, the CDR3 is TGTGCCAGCAGCCCACTCACAGCCCCAGATACGCAGTATTTT.

This clone was detected a few times. The CDR3 DNA reads as TGTGCCAGCGTATCCCCCCAGGGTGGTAATTCACCCCTCCACTTT. It yields the protein CASVSPQGGNSPLHF. The chain has TRBV28 and TRBJ1-6; maybe TRBD1 (5 bases). The V end lost 8 bases, the J end lost 6 bases, and 17 bases lay between the germline ends. The CDR3 extends over 15 amino acids. In germline, CDR1 is MDHEN, CDR2 SYDVKM.

The chain uses TRBV28 and TRBJ1-5; D call uncertain. Between the trimmed V and J ends, which lost 5 bases and 5 bases, there was a span of 13 bases. The CDR3 is 14 amino acids. Looked up from germline, CDR1 is MDHEN and CDR2 is SYDVKM. CDR3 amino acids: CASSQVVSYQPQHF. For the CDR3, the DNA is TGTGCCAGCAGTCAGGTGGTATCGTATCAGCCCCAGCATTTT.

V is TRBV5-5 and J is TRBJ2-5; maybe TRBD2 (6 bases). The CDR3 consists of 13 residues. Deletions cut 7 bases from V and 0 bases from J, with 10 bases between. In germline, CDR1 is SGHKS, CDR2 YYEKEE (reference sequence). The CDR3 region is CASYASDQETQYF. In nucleotides, the CDR3 is TGTGCCAGCTATGCTAGCGACCAAGAGACCCAGTACTTC.

This clone was counted a single time. The same CDR3 arises from other DNA sequences in this sample as well. The rearrangement uses TRBV6-6 and TRBJ1-5, with D hard to call. The CDR3 runs 15 residues. Germline CDR1 MNHNY, CDR2 SVGAGI (reference sequence). Trimming stripped 0 bases from V and 2 bases from J, with 8 bases between. The CDR3 loop reads CASSYSTGGNQPQHF. For the CDR3, the DNA is TGTGCCAGCAGTTACTCGACCGGGGGCAATCAGCCCCAGCATTTT.

This chain uses TRBV5-4 with TRBJ2-7; TRBD2 matches at 10 bases. Germline CDR1 is SGHNT and CDR2 is YYREEE (reference sequence). This CDR3 region has 14 residues. After removal of 5 bases from V and 1 base from J, the junction contained 3 bases not matched to a gene. The CDR3 region has the DNA TGTGCCAGCAGTCCGGGACTAGCGTCCTACGAGCAGTACTTC. Protein product: CASSPGLASYEQYF.

The V call is TRBV7-3, the J call TRBJ2-3; 10 nucleotides match TRBD1. CDR3 length: 14 amino acids. CDR1 SGHTA and CDR2 FQGTGA come from the germline V gene. Trimming took 8 bases from V and 5 from J; bases not matched to a gene: 7. CDR3 bases: TGTGCCAGCGGAGACAGGGGGCTTAAAGATACGCAGTATTTT. As protein: CASGDRGLKDTQYF. The variable domain in full, completed from reference TRBV7-3 and TRBJ2-3, reads GAGVSQTPSNKVTEKGKYVELRCDPISGHTALYWYRQSLGQGPEFLIYFQGTGAADDSGLPNDRFFAVRPEGSVSTLKIQRTERGDSAVYLCASGDRGLKDTQYFGPGTRLTVL.

CDR3 nucleotide sequence: TGTGCCAGCCTCGACAGCTATCACACTGAAGCTTTCTTT. Translated, it gives CASLDSYHTEAFF. This sequence joins TRBV6-5 and TRBJ1-1; the D gene is possibly TRBD1 (5 bases). CDR3 length: 13 amino acids. Germline V gene lookup returns CDR1 MNHEY and CDR2 SVGAGI. Deletions cut 8 bases from V and 3 bases from J, with 13 bases between.

This clone was seen a few times. The chain carries TRBV5-1 and TRBJ1-1, with D possibly matching TRBD1 (6 bases). The CDR3 spans 15 residues. The V end lost 0 bases, the J end lost 7 bases, and 16 bases lay between the germline ends. Germline values: CDR1 SGHRS, CDR2 YFSETQ. CDR3 in DNA: TGCGCCAGCAGCTTGGGGTCAGGGGATATTGGTGAAGCTTTCTTT. Its protein is CASSLGSGDIGEAFF.

This chain uses TRBV7-2 with TRBJ2-1; TRBD2 matches 9 bases. The CDR3 runs to 16 residues. Trimming removed 3 bases from V and 2 bases from J; junction bases left unmatched: 5. Germline-derived CDR1 and CDR2 are SGHTA and FQGNSA. The CDR3 DNA reads as TGTGCCAGCAGCTTGCAGCGGGAGGTCACCTACAATGAGCAGTTCTTC. Its translation is CASSLQREVTYNEQFF.

V usage is TRBV7-9 and J usage is TRBJ2-1; TRBD1 might be the D (8 bases). Trimming took 4 bases from V and 12 from J, leaving 16 bases between them. This CDR3 spans 13 amino acids. CDR1 is SEHNR, CDR2 FQNEAQ, per germline (reference sequence). The CDR3 spells CASSSTGGVGQFF. In nucleotides, the CDR3 is TGTGCCAGCAGCTCAACAGGGGGGGTAGGGCAGTTCTTC.

This clone has just a few counts. The chain is built from TRBV5-1 and TRBJ2-7; TRBD2 might be the D (7 bases). V lost 0 bases to trimming and J lost 7 bases, with 17 bases between them. This CDR3 region has 15 residues. Germline lookup yields CDR1 SGHRS and CDR2 YFSETQ. This CDR3 is CASSLAWGGAREQYF. Here the CDR3 DNA reads TGCGCCAGCAGCTTGGCCTGGGGGGGGGCGCGAGAGCAGTACTTC.

The V call is TRBV7-2, the J call TRBJ2-5; D may be TRBD2 (5 bases). CDR1 and CDR2 (germline): SGHTA, FQGNSA. V shed 5 bases and J shed 7 bases, with 14 bases lying between them. This CDR3 spans 13 amino acids. The CDR3 is CASSQRTFATQYF. CDR3 nucleotide sequence: TGTGCCAGCAGCCAGCGGACGTTTGCGACCCAGTACTTC.

This clone was observed a few times. One junction end disagrees with the germline gene, perhaps due to a read error. J is TRBJ1-6 and V is TRBV7-9; the D gene is possibly TRBD1 (5 bases). Germline assignment: CDR1 SEHNR and CDR2 FQNEAQ (reference sequence). The CDR3 extends over 17 amino acids. This chain's CDR3 is CSSSLGDSRPYNSPLHF. The CDR3 DNA sequence: TGTTCCAGCAGCTTAGGAGACAGCCGTCCCTATAATTCACCCCTCCACTTT.

J is TRBJ2-3 and V is TRBV21-1; TRBD2 is taken as the D call from the table, unchecked against the DNA. TRBV21-1 is noted as a pseudogene. The CDR3 runs 15 residues. The CDR3: CASIPGTSGGDTQYF. The CDR3 bases are TGTGCCAGCATCCCCGGGACTAGCGGTGGAGATACGCAGTATTTT.

The chain combines TRBV30 with TRBJ1-4; possible D gene TRBD1, 5 bases. The V end lost 0 bases, the J end lost 7 bases, and 15 bases lay between the germline ends. This CDR3 comprises 15 residues. CDR1 is GTSNPN and CDR2 is SVGIG in the germline V gene (reference sequence). This CDR3 reads CAWSVFGGRGEKLFF. As DNA, the CDR3 is TGTGCCTGGAGTGTATTCGGGGGACGGGGTGAAAAACTGTTTTTT.

The CDR3: CAIKLTGSQNSPLHF. CDR3 nucleotides: TGTGCCATCAAACTGACAGGGTCCCAAAATTCACCCCTCCACTTT. This chain connects TRBV10-3 to TRBJ1-6, with 7 bases fitting TRBD1. CDR1 and CDR2 from the germline V gene are ENHRY and SYGVKD. The CDR3 has 15 residues. V was clipped by 7 bases and J by 7 bases; unmatched bases: 10.

This clone has a handful of counts. The rearrangement uses TRBV15 and TRBJ1-5; D gene ambiguous. The CDR3 is 12 amino acids. Germline lookup yields CDR1 LNHNV and CDR2 YYDKDF (reference sequence). The V gene lost 5 bases and the J gene lost 8 bases, with 10 bases spanning the gap. Written as DNA, the CDR3 is TGTGCCACCAGCCAGGTTTTCAAGCCCCAGCATTTT. Protein sequence: CATSQVFKPQHF.

This clone has more than one count but fewer than ten. The rearrangement uses TRBV28 and TRBJ1-1; the match to TRBD1 covers 8 bases. The CDR3 contains 14 residues. The V and J ends lost 4 bases and 5 bases, in that order; junction bases with no gene match: 6. CDR1 MDHEN and CDR2 SYDVKM come from the germline V gene. The CDR3 sequence is CASSSYRGNTEAFF. DNA for the CDR3: TGTGCCAGCAGTTCTTACAGGGGGAATACTGAAGCTTTCTTT.

This clone has a handful of counts. This chain uses TRBV6-4 with TRBJ1-5, with D perhaps matching TRBD1 (5 bases). The CDR3 consists of 15 residues. Per the germline V gene, CDR1 is MRHNA and CDR2 is SNTAGT. The V gene lost 0 bases and the J gene lost 2 bases, with 8 bases spanning the gap. CDR3 sequence reads: CASSDSGVGNQPQHF. In nucleotides, the CDR3 is TGTGCCAGCAGTGACTCAGGGGTCGGCAATCAGCCCCAGCATTTT.

The rearrangement uses TRBV10-3 and TRBJ2-1; TRBD2 agrees at 11 bases. Per the germline V gene, CDR1 is ENHRY and CDR2 is SYGVKD. The CDR3 covers 16 residues. V shed 6 bases and J 1 base; nucleotides not matched to a gene: 5. CDR3 region: CAIRGTSGNSYNEQFF. The CDR3, as DNA: TGTGCCATCAGAGGGACTAGCGGTAATTCCTACAATGAGCAGTTCTTC.